Listed here are 15 T cell receptor beta chains from one sample, sequenced in a study of T-cell reconstitution after alpha-beta-depleted transplantation in children. Researchers prepared the TCRbeta library using unique molecular identifiers, the study reports. TCRdb reanalysed the PCR reads using MiXCR and keeps one entry per CDR3 protein. The table shows some 550,000 distinct CDR3 sequences, with about a sixth occurring only once. Sequencing used PBMCs from the stem cell graft donor, obtained from the stem cell graft. These receptors were obtained from a human donor who donated a stem cell graft to a child with acute lymphoblastic leukemia.

The table lists this clonotype with a few counts. This rearrangement joins TRBV3-1 to TRBJ1-4; D gene ambiguous. The germline gives CDR1 LGHDT, CDR2 YNNKEL (reference sequence). CDR3 length: 16 amino acids. Trimming removed 4 bases at V and 3 bases at J, with 15 bases between. The chain's CDR3 is CASSLGLGAANEKLFF. The CDR3 DNA follows: TGTGCCAGCAGCCTCGGGTTGGGTGCGGCTAATGAAAAACTGTTTTTT.

Only a few counts were recorded for this clonotype. This sequence joins TRBV5-6 and TRBJ1-1; D uncertain. Trimming removed 0 bases at V and 1 base at J, with 7 bases between. The length of the CDR3 is 14 residues. Germline V lookup: CDR1 SGHDT, CDR2 YYEEEE. CDR3 sequence reads: CASSLDPENTEAFF. Here the CDR3 DNA reads TGTGCCAGCAGCTTGGATCCGGAGAACACTGAAGCTTTCTTT.

The chain carries TRBV12-3 or TRBV12-4 and TRBJ2-3; TRBD2 matches at 9 bases. The V segment lost 3 bases and the J segment 4 bases; nucleotides outside the gene matches: 8. The length of the CDR3 is 16 residues. CDR3 DNA sequence: TGTGCCAGCAGTTTGGCCGGGACTAGCAGCGCAGATACGCAGTATTTT. Translated: CASSLAGTSSADTQYF.

The chain combines TRBV20-1 with TRBJ2-2; D unclear. The CDR3 contains 16 residues. Looked up from germline, CDR1 is DFQATT and CDR2 is SNEGSKA (reference sequence). V was shortened by 0 bases and J by 0 bases, with 11 bases between the two germline ends. The CDR3 DNA reads as TGCAGTGCTAGAGATAATGCAGGCGCGAACACCGGGGAGCTGTTTTTT. Translation gives CSARDNAGANTGELFF.

The gene calls are TRBV5-1 and TRBJ1-1; D not resolved. This CDR3 region has 15 residues. The germline CDR1 and CDR2 sequences are SGHRS and YFSETQ. Trimming shortened V by 1 base and J by 4 bases, and 14 bases separated the two germline ends. As DNA, the CDR3 is TGCGCCAGCAGCTTGATGGGGTTGAGAGGCACTGAAGCTTTCTTT. Translated, it gives CASSLMGLRGTEAFF.

This clonotype was counted a few times. The chain uses TRBV3-1 and TRBJ2-1; TRBD2 aligns across 11 bases. Per germline, CDR1 LGHDT and CDR2 YNNKEL (reference sequence). This CDR3 region has 14 residues. Unmatched junction bases numbered 5, after V lost 8 bases and J lost 5 bases. CDR3 sequence (DNA): TGTGCCAGCGGAACTAGCGGGAGAAACAATGAGCAGTTCTTC. Residues: CASGTSGRNNEQFF.

This clonotype was observed at least ten times. The V call is TRBV29-1, the J call TRBJ2-7, with D perhaps matching TRBD2 (6 bases). The germline gives CDR1 SQVTM, CDR2 ANQGSEA. The CDR3 is 12 residues long. Trimming took 5 bases from V and 0 from J, leaving 8 bases between them. CDR3 nucleotide sequence: TGCAGCGTTACGGGGGACTCCTACGAGCAGTACTTC. It codes for CSVTGDSYEQYF.

The sample holds a few counts of this clonotype. The rearrangement uses TRBV24-1 and TRBJ2-2; D is uncertain. Trimming took 4 bases from V and 5 from J, leaving 7 bases between them. The CDR3 has 13 residues. CDR1 and CDR2 from the germline V gene are KGHDR and SFDVKD. The CDR3 bases are TGTGCCACCAGTGACCCCTTTACCGGGGAGCTGTTTTTT. Its protein is CATSDPFTGELFF.

This clonotype has more than one count but fewer than ten. A read error may account for a junction end that differs from germline. This chain uses TRBV9 with TRBJ2-1; possibly TRBD2 for D (5 bases). CDR3 size: 13 residues. The germline CDR1 and CDR2 sequences are SGDLS and YYNGEE. The DNA of the CDR3 is TGTGCCAGCAGCGCGGACTCCAACAATGAGCAGTTCTTC. This encodes CASSADSNNEQFF.

This clonotype showed up just a few times. The chain has TRBV7-9 and TRBJ1-3; tentative D call: TRBD1 (6 bases). The CDR3 runs to 17 residues. Germline CDR1 is SEHNR and CDR2 is FQNEAQ (reference sequence). Trimming cost V 5 bases and J 4 bases, with 21 bases left between them. The chain's CDR3 is CASSNQRDNRSGNTIYF. The CDR3 DNA is TGTGCCAGCAGCAACCAAAGGGACAACCGGTCAGGAAACACCATATATTTT.

The chain is built from TRBV12-3 or TRBV12-4 and TRBJ1-2, with D perhaps TRBD1 (5 bases). The CDR3 covers 11 residues. The V end lost 4 bases, the J end lost 7 bases, and 7 bases lay between the germline ends. CDR3 nucleotide sequence: TGTGCCAGCAGTTCGGGGGTTGGCTACACCTTC. Translation gives CASSSGVGYTF.

The table lists this clonotype with a few counts. This rearrangement joins TRBV5-1 to TRBJ2-7, with D possibly matching TRBD1 (6 bases). The germline gives CDR1 SGHRS, CDR2 YFSETQ. The V end lost 0 bases, the J end lost 0 bases, and 10 bases lay between the germline ends. CDR3 length equals 15 residues. CDR3: CASSLGAGASYEQYF. For the CDR3, the DNA is TGCGCCAGCAGCTTGGGGGCAGGGGCCTCCTACGAGCAGTACTTC.

The chain carries TRBV2 and TRBJ2-7; 7 nucleotides match TRBD2. The V and J ends lost 2 bases and 5 bases, in that order; junction bases with no gene match: 9. CDR1 is SNHLY and CDR2 is FYNNEI in the germline V gene. CDR3 length: 15 residues. CDR3 DNA sequence: TGTGCCAGCAGTGAACCGCTAGCGGCCGTCGACGAGCAGTACTTC. The encoded protein is CASSEPLAAVDEQYF.

This clonotype has more than one count but fewer than ten. The chain recombines TRBV19 with TRBJ2-3; D uncertain. V was cut by 4 bases and J by 1 base, with 9 bases left in between. Germline V lookup: CDR1 LNHDA, CDR2 SQIVND (reference sequence). The CDR3 totals 14 residues. The CDR3 DNA is TGTGCCAGTAGTAACCCCCGGCGCACAGATACGCAGTATTTT. Translating gives CASSNPRRTDTQYF.

In DNA, the CDR3 is TGTGCCAGCAGCTTAGCCGGGACTGTCACCTACGAGCAGTACTTC. Encoded protein: CASSLAGTVTYEQYF. The genes are TRBV7-2 and TRBJ2-7; possibly TRBD2 for D (6 bases). Germline loops: CDR1 SGHTA, CDR2 FQGNSA. Trimming removed 0 bases from V and 2 bases from J, with 11 bases in between. The CDR3 sequence is 15 residues long.